Sequencing of this T cell receptor (beta chain) was carried out in a study of shared clonotypes between healthy human individuals. Across the study: The study drew on a couple of women and a few men aged 18 to 49 as donors. Each donor's CD4 naive and CD4 memory cells filled three plates apiece, CD8 naive two, and CD8 memory one. Whole-study results and caveats: Larger estimated richness was generally seen in naive subsets than in memory subsets.

Measured with immunoSEQ multiplex PCR; TCRdb has only the in-frame clones, and not every one. The sample contains roughly 2 million clones, 90% to 95% of which appear only once. A note on this clone: What it recognizes is unknown.

Input material: naive CD4+ T cells sorted from blood. The subset denotes: CD45RA+ positively selected. The TCR sequence derives from a man younger than 35 in good health.

CDR3 protein: CSDRPGQGILDTQYF. The DNA of the CDR3 is TGCAGCGACAGGCCGGGACAGGGTATATTGGATACGCAGTATTTT. The chain employs TRBV29-1 and TRBJ2-3; 9 bases line up with TRBD1. Germline V lookup: CDR1 SQVTM, CDR2 ANQGSEA. The trim removed 7 bases at V and 6 bases at J, leaving 14 bases unmatched. The CDR3 sequence is 15 residues long.